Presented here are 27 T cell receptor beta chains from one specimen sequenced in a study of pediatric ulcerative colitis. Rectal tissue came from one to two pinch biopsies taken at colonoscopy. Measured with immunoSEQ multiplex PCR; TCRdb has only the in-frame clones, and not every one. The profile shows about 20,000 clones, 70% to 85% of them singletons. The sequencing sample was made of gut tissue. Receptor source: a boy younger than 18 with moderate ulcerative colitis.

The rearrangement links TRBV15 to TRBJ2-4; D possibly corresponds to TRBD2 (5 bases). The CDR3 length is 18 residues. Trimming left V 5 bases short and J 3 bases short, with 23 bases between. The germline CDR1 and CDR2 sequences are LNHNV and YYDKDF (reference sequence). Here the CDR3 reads CATSPHRLLTFGKNIQYF. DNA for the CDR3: TGTGCCACCAGCCCTCACAGACTACTCACTTTCGGCAAAAACATTCAGTACTTC.

CDR3 sequence reads: CASSYTGANTEAFF. The CDR3 bases are TGCGCCAGCAGCTACACAGGGGCGAACACTGAAGCTTTCTTT. V usage is TRBV5-1 and J usage is TRBJ1-1; 7 nucleotides align to TRBD1. This CDR3 region has 14 residues. V trimming: 3 bases; J trimming: 1 base; junction bases outside the gene matches: 3. CDR1 is SGHRS and CDR2 is YFSETQ in the germline V gene. Full variable domain (rest looked up from reference TRBV5-1 and TRBJ1-1): KAGVTQTPRYLIKTRGQQVTLSCSPISGHRSVSWYQQTPGQGLQFLFEYFSETQRNKGNFPGRFSGRQFSNSRSEMNVSTLELGDSALYLCASSYTGANTEAFFGQGTRLTVV.

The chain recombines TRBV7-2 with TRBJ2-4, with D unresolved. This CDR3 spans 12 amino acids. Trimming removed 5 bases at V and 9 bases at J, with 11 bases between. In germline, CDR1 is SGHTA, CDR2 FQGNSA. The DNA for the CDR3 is TGTGCCAGCAGCCCCTCCCGAAGCATTCAGTACTTC. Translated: CASSPSRSIQYF.

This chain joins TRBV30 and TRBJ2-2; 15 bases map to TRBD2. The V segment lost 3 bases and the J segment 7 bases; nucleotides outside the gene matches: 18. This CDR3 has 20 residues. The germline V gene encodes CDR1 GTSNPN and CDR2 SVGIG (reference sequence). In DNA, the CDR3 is TGTGCCTGGAGCCTCCAGAGGTTCCGGGGACTAGCGGGAGGTGGCGGGGAGCTGTTTTTT. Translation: CAWSLQRFRGLAGGGGELFF.

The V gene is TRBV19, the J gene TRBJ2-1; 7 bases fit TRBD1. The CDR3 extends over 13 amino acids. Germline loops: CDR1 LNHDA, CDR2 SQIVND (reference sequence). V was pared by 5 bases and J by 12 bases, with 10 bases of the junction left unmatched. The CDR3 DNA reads TGTGCCAGTAGTGGGGGACAGAAGGGACCGCAGTTCTTC. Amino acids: CASSGGQKGPQFF.

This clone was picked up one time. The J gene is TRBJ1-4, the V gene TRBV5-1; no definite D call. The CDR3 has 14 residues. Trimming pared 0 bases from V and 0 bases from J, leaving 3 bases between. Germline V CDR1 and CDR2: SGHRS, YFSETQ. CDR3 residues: CASSLETTNEKLFF. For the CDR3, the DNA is TGCGCCAGCAGCTTGGAGACAACTAATGAAAAACTGTTTTTT.

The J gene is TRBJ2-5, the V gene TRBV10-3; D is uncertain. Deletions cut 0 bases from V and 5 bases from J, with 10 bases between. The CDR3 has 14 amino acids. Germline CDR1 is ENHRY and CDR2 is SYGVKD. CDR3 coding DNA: TGTGCCATCAGTGAGTCGTTGGGTTACGAGACCCAGTACTTC. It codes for CAISESLGYETQYF.

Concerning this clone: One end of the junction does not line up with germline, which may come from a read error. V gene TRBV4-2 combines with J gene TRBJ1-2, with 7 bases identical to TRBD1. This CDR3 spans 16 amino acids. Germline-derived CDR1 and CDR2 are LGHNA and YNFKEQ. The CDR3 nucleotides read TGTGCCAGCAGCCAAGACCCCGGGACAGCCGCGTATGACTACACCTTC. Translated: CASSQDPGTAAYDYTF.

This chain's CDR3 is CASSLTGGQETQYF. CDR3 coding DNA: TGTGCCAGCAGCTTGACTGGGGGCCAAGAGACCCAGTACTTC. This chain uses TRBV5-4 with TRBJ2-5, with D perhaps TRBD1 or TRBD2 (5 bases each). CDR3 length: 14 residues. Looked up from germline, CDR1 is SGHNT and CDR2 is YYREEE (reference sequence). V was trimmed by 1 base and J by 1 base, leaving 8 bases between them.

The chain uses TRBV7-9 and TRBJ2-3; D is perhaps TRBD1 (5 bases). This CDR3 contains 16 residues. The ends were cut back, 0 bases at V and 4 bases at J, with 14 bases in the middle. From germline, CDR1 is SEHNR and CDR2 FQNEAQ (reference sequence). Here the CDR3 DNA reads TGTGCCAGCAGCTTAGCGGCAGGGCCGAAAGCAGATACGCAGTATTTT. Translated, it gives CASSLAAGPKADTQYF.

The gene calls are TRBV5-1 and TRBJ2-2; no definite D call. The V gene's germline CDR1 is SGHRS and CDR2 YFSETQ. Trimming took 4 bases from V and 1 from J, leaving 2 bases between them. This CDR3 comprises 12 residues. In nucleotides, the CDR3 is TGCGCCAGCAGCCAGAACACCGGGGAGCTGTTTTTT. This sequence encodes CASSQNTGELFF.

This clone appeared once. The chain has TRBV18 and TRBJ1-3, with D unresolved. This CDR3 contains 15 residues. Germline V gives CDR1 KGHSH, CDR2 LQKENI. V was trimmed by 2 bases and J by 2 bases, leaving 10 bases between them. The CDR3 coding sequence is TGTGCCAGCTCACCAATGGAAAGGGCTGGAAACACCATATATTTT. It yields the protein CASSPMERAGNTIYF.

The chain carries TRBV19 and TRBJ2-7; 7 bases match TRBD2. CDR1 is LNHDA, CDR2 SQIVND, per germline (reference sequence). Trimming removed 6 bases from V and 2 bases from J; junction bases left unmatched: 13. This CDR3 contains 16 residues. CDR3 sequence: CASSLKAGVGPYEQYF. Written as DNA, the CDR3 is TGTGCCAGTAGCCTTAAGGCGGGAGTGGGGCCCTACGAGCAGTACTTC.

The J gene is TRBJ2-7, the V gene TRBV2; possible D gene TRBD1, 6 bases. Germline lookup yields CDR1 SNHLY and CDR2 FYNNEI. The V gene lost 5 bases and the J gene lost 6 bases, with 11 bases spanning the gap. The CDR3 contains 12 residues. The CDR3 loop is CASSPQGREQYF. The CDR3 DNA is TGTGCCAGCAGTCCACAGGGTCGCGAGCAGTACTTC.

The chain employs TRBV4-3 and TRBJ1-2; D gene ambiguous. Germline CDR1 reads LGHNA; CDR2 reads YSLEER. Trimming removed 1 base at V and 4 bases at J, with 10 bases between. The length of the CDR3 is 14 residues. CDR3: CASSQVGLSYGYTF. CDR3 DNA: TGCGCCAGCAGCCAAGTAGGTCTGAGCTATGGCTACACCTTC.

CDR3 region: CASSLGGNTGELFF. The CDR3 bases are TGTGCCAGCAGCTTGGGAGGGAACACCGGGGAGCTGTTTTTT. The chain couples TRBV5-5 to TRBJ2-2; no clear D. The CDR3 has 14 residues. The V and J ends lost 0 bases and 1 base respectively, with 4 bases between them. Germline values: CDR1 SGHKS, CDR2 YYEKEE (reference sequence).

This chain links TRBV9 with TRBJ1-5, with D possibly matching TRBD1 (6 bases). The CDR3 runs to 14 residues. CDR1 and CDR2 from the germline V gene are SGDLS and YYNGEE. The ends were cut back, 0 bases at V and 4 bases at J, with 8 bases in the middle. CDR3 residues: CASSVGGGNQPQHF. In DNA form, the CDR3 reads TGTGCCAGCAGCGTAGGAGGGGGGAATCAGCCCCAGCATTTT.

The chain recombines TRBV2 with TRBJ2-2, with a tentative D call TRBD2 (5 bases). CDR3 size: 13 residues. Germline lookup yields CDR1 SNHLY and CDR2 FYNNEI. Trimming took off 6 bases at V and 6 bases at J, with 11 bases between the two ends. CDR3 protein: CASSARGAGELFF. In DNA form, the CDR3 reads TGTGCCAGCAGCGCCCGGGGAGCCGGGGAGCTGTTTTTT. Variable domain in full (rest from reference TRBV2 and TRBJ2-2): EPEVTQTPSHQVTQMGQEVILRCVPISNHLYFYWYRQILGQKVEFLVSFYNNEISEKSEIFDDQFSVERPDGSNFTLKIRSTKLEDSAMYFCASSARGAGELFFGEGSRLTVL.

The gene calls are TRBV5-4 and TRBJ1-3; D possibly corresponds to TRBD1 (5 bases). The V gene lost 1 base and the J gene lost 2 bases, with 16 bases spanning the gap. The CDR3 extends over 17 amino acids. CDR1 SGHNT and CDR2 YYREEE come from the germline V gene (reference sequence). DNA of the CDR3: TGTGCCAGCAGCTTGATGGGTCGCAGGGCGACTGGAAACACCATATATTTT. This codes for CASSLMGRRATGNTIYF.

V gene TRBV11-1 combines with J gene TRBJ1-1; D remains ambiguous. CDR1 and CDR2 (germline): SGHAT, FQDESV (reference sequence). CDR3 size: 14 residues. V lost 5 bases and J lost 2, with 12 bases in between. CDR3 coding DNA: TGTGCCAGCAGCCCGTGGACGGTAAACACTGAAGCTTTCTTT. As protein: CASSPWTVNTEAFF. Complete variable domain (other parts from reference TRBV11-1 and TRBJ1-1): EAEVAQSPRYKITEKSQAVAFWCDPISGHATLYWYRQILGQGPELLVQFQDESVVDDSQLPKDRFSAERLKGVDSTLKIQPAELGDSAMYLCASSPWTVNTEAFFGQGTRLTVV.

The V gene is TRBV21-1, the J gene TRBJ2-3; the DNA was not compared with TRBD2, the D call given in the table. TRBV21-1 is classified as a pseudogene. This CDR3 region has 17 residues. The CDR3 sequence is CASSKVGSYQQTDTQYF. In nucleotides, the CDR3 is TGTGCCAGCAGCAAAGTCGGGTCCTACCAGCAGACGGATACGCAGTATTTT.

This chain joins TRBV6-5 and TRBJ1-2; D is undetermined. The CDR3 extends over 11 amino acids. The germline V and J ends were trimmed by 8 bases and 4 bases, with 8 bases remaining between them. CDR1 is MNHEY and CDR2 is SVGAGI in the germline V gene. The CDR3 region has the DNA TGTGCCAGCGTAGGTTCCTATGGCTACACCTTC. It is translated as CASVGSYGYTF.

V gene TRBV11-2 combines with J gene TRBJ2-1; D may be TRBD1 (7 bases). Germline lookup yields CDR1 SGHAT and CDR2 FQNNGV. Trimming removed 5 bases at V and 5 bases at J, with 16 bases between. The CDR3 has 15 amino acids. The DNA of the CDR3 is TGTGCCAGCAGCAGTGGAGGGGGCTGGAACAATGAGCAGTTCTTC. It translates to CASSSGGGWNNEQFF. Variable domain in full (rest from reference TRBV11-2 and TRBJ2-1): EAGVAQSPRYKIIEKRQSVAFWCNPISGHATLYWYQQILGQGPKLLIQFQNNGVVDDSQLPKDRFSAERLKGVDSTLKIQPAKLEDSAVYLCASSSGGGWNNEQFFGPGTRLTVL.

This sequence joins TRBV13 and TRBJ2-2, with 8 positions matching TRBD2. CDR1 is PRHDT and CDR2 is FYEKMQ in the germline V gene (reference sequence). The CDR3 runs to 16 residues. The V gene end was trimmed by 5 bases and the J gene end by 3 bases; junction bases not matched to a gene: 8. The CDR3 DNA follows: TGTGCCAGCAGCCGAGCGGGGGTAAGGGACACCGGGGAGCTGTTTTTT. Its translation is CASSRAGVRDTGELFF.

The CDR3 DNA follows: TGTGCCAGCAGTTTTAACGTGCTCACGGCTACCTACGAGCAGTACTTC. It is translated as CASSFNVLTATYEQYF. This rearrangement joins TRBV27 to TRBJ2-7; D gene unclear. Germline-derived CDR1 and CDR2 are MNHEY and SMNVEV (reference sequence). The CDR3 extends over 16 amino acids. V was trimmed by 3 bases and J by 2 bases, leaving 17 bases between them.

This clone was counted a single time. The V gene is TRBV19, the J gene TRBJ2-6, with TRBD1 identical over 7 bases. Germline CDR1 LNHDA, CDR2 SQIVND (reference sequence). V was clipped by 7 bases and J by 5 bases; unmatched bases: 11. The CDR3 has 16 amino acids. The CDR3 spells CASIRTGALRANVLTF. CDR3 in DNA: TGTGCCAGTATTCGAACAGGGGCGCTAAGGGCCAACGTCCTGACTTTC.

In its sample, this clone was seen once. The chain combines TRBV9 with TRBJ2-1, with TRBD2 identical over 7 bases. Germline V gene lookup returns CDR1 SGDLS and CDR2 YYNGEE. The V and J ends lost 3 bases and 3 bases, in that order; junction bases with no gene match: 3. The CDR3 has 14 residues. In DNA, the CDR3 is TGTGCCAGCAGCGGAGCGGGGATCTACAATGAGCAGTTCTTC. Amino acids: CASSGAGIYNEQFF.